One sample yielded the 24 T cell receptor beta chains listed below, sequenced in a study of shared clonotypes between healthy human individuals. Libraries were prepared by immunoSEQ multiplex PCR; TCRdb keeps only in-frame clonotypes and omits some of them. The sample holds roughly 680,000 clones, roughly 72% seen once. Sequences were obtained from memory CD4+ T cells sorted from blood. Subset described: CD45RA-negative fraction. These receptor sequences come from a woman aged 25 to 39 in good health.

This clone came up a few times. V and J are TRBV10-3 and TRBJ2-7; perhaps TRBD1 as D (6 bases). Trimming removed 8 bases at V and 0 bases at J, with 14 bases between. The CDR3 runs 14 residues. The germline V gene encodes CDR1 ENHRY and CDR2 SYGVKD. The CDR3 is CAIHLRDNSYEQYF. The CDR3 nucleotides are TGTGCCATCCACCTCCGGGACAACTCCTACGAGCAGTACTTC.

The rearrangement links TRBV6-6 to TRBJ2-1; 8 positions agree with TRBD1. CDR1 and CDR2 from the germline V gene are MNHNY and SVGAGI (reference sequence). This CDR3 is 16 amino acids long. Unmatched junction bases numbered 7, after V lost 1 base and J lost 5 bases. Here the CDR3 reads CASSYLTGTGNNEQFF. CDR3 DNA sequence: TGTGCCAGCAGTTACTTAACCGGGACAGGCAACAATGAGCAGTTCTTC.

This clone was seen a single time. This chain links TRBV27 with TRBJ2-3, with 7 positions matching TRBD2. The germline V gene has CDR1 MNHEY and CDR2 SMNVEV (reference sequence). The J segment lost 5 bases and the V segment lost 2 bases, leaving 10 bases of the junction unmatched. This CDR3 comprises 16 residues. Here the CDR3 DNA reads TGTGCCAGCAGTTTAGGTCAGGCGGGAGCTGAAGATACGCAGTATTTT. Protein: CASSLGQAGAEDTQYF.

The CDR3 protein is CATLSRDRGTYEQYF. CDR3 DNA: TGTGCCACCCTATCCCGGGACAGGGGAACCTACGAGCAGTACTTC. V gene TRBV6-1 combines with J gene TRBJ2-7, with 10 bases identical to TRBD1. Germline V gives CDR1 MNHNS, CDR2 SASEGT. This CDR3 region has 15 residues. With 10 bases clipped from V and 2 bases from J, the junction kept 11 bases outside the gene matches.

The CDR3, as DNA: TGTGCCTGGAGGACCGACAACAATCAGCCCCAGCATTTT. Translated, it gives CAWRTDNNQPQHF. The V gene is TRBV30, the J gene TRBJ1-5, with D hard to call. The germline gives CDR1 GTSNPN, CDR2 SVGIG (reference sequence). CDR3 length: 13 amino acids. The germline V and J ends were trimmed by 3 bases and 3 bases, with 9 bases remaining between them.

The chain carries TRBV10-1 and TRBJ2-1; possible D gene TRBD2, 6 bases. V shed 8 bases and J shed 0 bases, with 14 bases lying between them. Germline V gives CDR1 WNHNN, CDR2 SYGVQD (reference sequence). The CDR3 consists of 15 residues. CDR3 amino acids: CASQPGGSSYNEQFF. Here the CDR3 DNA reads TGCGCCAGCCAGCCTGGGGGGAGCTCCTACAATGAGCAGTTCTTC.

J is TRBJ1-1 and V is TRBV5-1, with D uncertain. Germline CDR1 and CDR2: SGHRS and YFSETQ. V lost 0 bases and J lost 6, with 12 bases in between. The CDR3 covers 14 residues. CDR3 residues: CASSLGQLWAEAFF. The CDR3 nucleotides are TGCGCCAGCAGCTTGGGACAACTTTGGGCTGAAGCTTTCTTT.

This clone was seen more than once but under ten times. The V call is TRBV2, the J call TRBJ1-2; D is ambiguous. V lost 4 bases, J lost 5 bases, and 23 bases lay in between. CDR3 length: 17 residues. Germline loops: CDR1 SNHLY, CDR2 FYNNEI. CDR3 sequence reads: CASSAVGMTGRFYGYTF. In DNA form, the CDR3 reads TGTGCCAGCAGTGCAGTAGGAATGACCGGGAGATTTTATGGCTACACCTTC.

The chain is built from TRBV23-1 and TRBJ1-5; no definite D call. TRBV23-1 is an ORF for which the function is uncertain. CDR3 length equals 12 residues. Deletions cut 11 bases from V and 1 base from J, with 9 bases between. The CDR3 region has the DNA TGCGCCCCCAGGCAGAGCAATCAGCCCCAGCATTTT. Its protein product is CAPRQSNQPQHF.

As concerns this clone: This may arise from a read error, as a much more abundant clone is one base away. This chain joins TRBV5-1 and TRBJ2-5; no firm D call. Germline loops: CDR1 SGHRS, CDR2 YFSETQ. The ends were cut back, 0 bases at V and 4 bases at J, with 10 bases in the middle. The CDR3 contains 14 residues. CDR3 loop: CASSLGIWGETQYF. The CDR3, as DNA: TGCGCCAGCAGCTTGGGTATTTGGGGAGAGACCCAGTACTTC.

This chain links TRBV28 with TRBJ2-2, with 7 bases that match TRBD2. This CDR3 comprises 16 residues. Per germline, CDR1 MDHEN and CDR2 SYDVKM. V was clipped by 5 bases and J by 6 bases; unmatched bases: 12. CDR3 DNA sequence: TGTGCCAGCAGTCCCTGGGCAGCGGGGTCCGCCGGGGAGCTGTTTTTT. Protein: CASSPWAAGSAGELFF.

As for this clone: A junction boundary mismatches the germline segment, possibly from a read error. The rearrangement joins TRBV30 to TRBJ2-5; D tentatively reads TRBD1 or TRBD2 (5 bases each). CDR1 and CDR2 (germline): GTSNPN, SVGIG (reference sequence). This CDR3 has 11 residues. In DNA, the CDR3 is TGTGCCTGGAGCCAAGGGGAGAGGGTGCACTTC. It encodes CAWSQGERVHF.

The J gene is TRBJ1-1, the V gene TRBV5-1, with a tentative D call TRBD1 (6 bases). Germline V gene lookup returns CDR1 SGHRS and CDR2 YFSETQ. Trimming left V 0 bases short and J 0 bases short, with 15 bases between. The CDR3 is 17 residues long. The DNA for the CDR3 is TGCGCCAGCAGCTTGGAGCGGGGGCCGGGAATGAACACTGAAGCTTTCTTT. Protein sequence: CASSLERGPGMNTEAFF.

The V call is TRBV5-4, the J call TRBJ2-5; 11 bases are a match to TRBD2. The CDR3 has 18 amino acids. V shed 0 bases and J 4 bases; nucleotides not matched to a gene: 11. Germline loops: CDR1 SGHNT, CDR2 YYREEE (reference sequence). The CDR3 nucleotides are TGTGCCAGCAGCTTGGGAGGTAGCGGGAGGGCCGGTGGAGAGACCCAGTACTTC. Amino acid sequence: CASSLGGSGRAGGETQYF.

The chain employs TRBV5-4 and TRBJ2-6; a weak D match, TRBD1 (5 bases). Germline loops: CDR1 SGHNT, CDR2 YYREEE (reference sequence). The CDR3 is made up of 15 amino acids. V gave up 0 bases and J gave up 4 bases, with 8 bases separating them. The DNA of the CDR3 is TGTGCCAGCAGCTTGGACAGGTCCGGGGCCAACGTCCTGACTTTC. This encodes CASSLDRSGANVLTF.

This clone was seen only a few times. The sample contains more than one DNA sequence encoding this CDR3. V gene TRBV18 combines with J gene TRBJ2-7; no reliable D call. Germline-derived CDR1 and CDR2 are KGHSH and LQKENI. CDR3 length: 12 residues. Trimming took off 6 bases at V and 2 bases at J, with 8 bases between the two ends. The CDR3 region is CASSPQAYEQYF. As DNA, the CDR3 is TGTGCCAGCTCCCCGCAGGCCTACGAGCAGTACTTC.

The rearrangement uses TRBV6-1 and TRBJ2-7, with 11 bases identical to TRBD2. Per germline, CDR1 MNHNS and CDR2 SASEGT. This CDR3 comprises 17 residues. V was pared by 4 bases and J by 7 bases, with 15 bases of the junction left unmatched. The CDR3 DNA reads TGTGCCAGCAGTGGCTCCGGGACTAGCGGACGAAAGGGTGAGCAGTACTTC. This gives the protein CASSGSGTSGRKGEQYF.

This clone was found a few times. This chain joins TRBV10-1 and TRBJ2-4, with no clear D. V was trimmed by 4 bases and J by 0 bases, leaving 7 bases between them. CDR1 and CDR2 (germline): WNHNN, SYGVQD (reference sequence). This CDR3 region has 14 residues. CDR3 sequence (DNA): TGCGCCAGCAGTGGATCACTAGCCAAAAACATTCAGTACTTC. Its protein is CASSGSLAKNIQYF.

Details on this clone: A far larger clone differs by one base, so this is likely a read error. This sample includes further DNA sequences coding for the same CDR3. The CDR3 protein is CASSLARGPTGNTIYF. CDR3 in DNA: TGCGCCAGCAGCTTGGCAAGGGGGCCCACCGGAAACACCATATATTTT. The rearrangement links TRBV5-1 to TRBJ1-3, with 7 bases identical to TRBD1. The trim removed 0 bases at V and 4 bases at J, leaving 7 bases unmatched. CDR1 SGHRS and CDR2 YFSETQ come from the germline V gene. The CDR3 contains 16 residues.

The table lists this clone with a few counts. The DNA for the CDR3 is TGTGCCAGCAGGCCAATGCGGGGGGATCAGCCCCAGCATTTT. Amino acid sequence: CASRPMRGDQPQHF. The J gene is TRBJ1-5, the V gene TRBV5-8; a possible D gene is TRBD1 (5 bases). Germline loops: CDR1 SGHTS, CDR2 YDEGEE. The CDR3 covers 14 residues. V was shortened by 5 bases and J by 5 bases, with 14 bases between the two germline ends. The full variable domain, with the rest looked up from reference TRBV5-8 and TRBJ1-5, is EAGVTQSPTHLIKTRGQQATLRCSPISGHTSVYWYQQALGLGLQFLLWYDEGEERNRGNFPPRFSGRQFPNYSSELNVNALELEDSALYLCASRPMRGDQPQHFGDGTRLSIL.

The chain uses TRBV15 and TRBJ2-7; TRBD1 matches at 10 bases. Germline CDR1 reads LNHNV; CDR2 reads YYDKDF (reference sequence). The ends lost 1 base at V and 4 bases at J; junction bases unmatched: 4. This CDR3 contains 15 residues. The DNA of the CDR3 is TGTGCCACCAGCAGAGCGGGACAGGGGAGTTACGAGCAGTACTTC. Residues: CATSRAGQGSYEQYF.

This sequence joins TRBV20-1 and TRBJ1-6; D is undetermined. The CDR3 is made up of 10 amino acids. CDR1 is DFQATT, CDR2 SNEGSKA, per germline (reference sequence). The V end lost 8 bases, the J end lost 10 bases, and 9 bases lay between the germline ends. The CDR3 spells CSPGKSPLHF. CDR3 nucleotides: TGCAGTCCCGGGAAATCACCCCTCCACTTT.

The chain links TRBV19 to TRBJ2-5, with D tentatively TRBD1 (5 bases). Germline-derived CDR1 and CDR2 are LNHDA and SQIVND (reference sequence). Between the trimmed V and J ends, which lost 3 bases and 2 bases, there was a span of 13 bases. The CDR3 has 15 amino acids. The CDR3 DNA sequence: TGTGCCAGTAGTATTTCAGGGCAGCCACAAGAGACCCAGTACTTC. It translates to CASSISGQPQETQYF.

The rearrangement links TRBV6-5 to TRBJ1-1; D unresolved. Germline V gene sequence: CDR1 MNHEY, CDR2 SVGAGI. The CDR3 has 13 amino acids. V was pared by 5 bases and J by 0 bases, with 7 bases between. CDR3 loop: CASSPGMNTEAFF. CDR3 nucleotide sequence: TGTGCCAGCAGTCCGGGTATGAACACTGAAGCTTTCTTT.